One and the same sample provided the 12 T cell receptor beta chains below, sequenced in a study of cytomegalovirus exposure and HLA in healthy donors. PCR was performed using 60 Vbeta and 13 Jbeta primers. The assay was immunoSEQ multiplex PCR, and TCRdb's table has in-frame clones only and misses some. The data show over 85,000 clones, 76% seen once. Sample: PBMCs. These receptors were collected from a man between 40 and 49 years old in good health and CMV-seronegative.

This clone was picked up one time. This rearrangement joins TRBV28 to TRBJ2-7; D might be TRBD2 (6 bases). Germline values: CDR1 MDHEN, CDR2 SYDVKM. The CDR3 is 15 amino acids. The V end lost 3 bases, the J end lost 10 bases, and 22 bases lay between the germline ends. The CDR3 DNA sequence: TGTGCCAGCAGTTTGTCCGGGACTGCCTTACGAGAACAGTACTTC. Protein sequence: CASSLSGTALREQYF.

V usage is TRBV7-8 and J usage is TRBJ2-2, with D possibly matching TRBD2 (5 bases). This CDR3 is 14 amino acids long. The germline CDR1 and CDR2 sequences are SGHVS and FQNEAQ. V was cut by 0 bases and J by 4 bases, with 6 bases left in between. The CDR3 loop is CASSLARGTGELFF. The CDR3 DNA reads TGTGCCAGCAGCTTAGCCCGGGGCACCGGGGAGCTGTTTTTT.

The chain carries TRBV9 and TRBJ2-2; D uncertain. The CDR3 loop spans 13 amino acids. The V end was cut by 4 bases, the J end by 0 bases, with 4 bases between. CDR1 is SGDLS and CDR2 is YYNGEE in the germline V gene. The CDR3 DNA is TGTGCCAGCAGCCAAACGAACACCGGGGAGCTGTTTTTT. This sequence encodes CASSQTNTGELFF. The full variable domain, with the rest looked up from reference TRBV9 and TRBJ2-2, is DSGVTQTPKHLITATGQRVTLRCSPRSGDLSVYWYQQSLDQGLQFLIQYYNGEERAKGNILERFSAQQFPDLHSELNLSSLELGDSALYFCASSQTNTGELFFGEGSRLTVL.

The gene calls are TRBV5-4 and TRBJ2-5, with TRBD2 identical over 12 bases. The CDR3 runs to 16 residues. The J segment lost 5 bases and the V segment lost 3 bases, leaving 8 bases of the junction unmatched. The germline V gene has CDR1 SGHNT and CDR2 YYREEE (reference sequence). The CDR3 region has the DNA TGTGCCAGCAGCTCCTGGACTAGCGGGAAGGGGGAGACCCAGTACTTC. Its protein is CASSSWTSGKGETQYF.

The table lists this clone with a few counts. This same CDR3 is encoded by further DNA sequences in the sample. CDR3 in amino acids: CASSDSSGGADTQYF. The DNA of the CDR3 is TGTGCCAGCAGTGACTCTAGCGGGGGGGCAGATACGCAGTATTTT. The V and J genes are TRBV6-4 and TRBJ2-3; 11 bases agree with TRBD2. The CDR3 has 15 residues. Germline CDR1 and CDR2: MRHNA and SNTAGT. V shed 0 bases, J shed 4 bases, and the junction held 0 bases outside the gene matches.

The chain employs TRBV7-2 and TRBJ2-2; 8 bases match TRBD2. CDR3 length: 17 amino acids. CDR1 and CDR2 (germline): SGHTA, FQGNSA. The V segment lost 5 bases and the J segment 5 bases; nucleotides outside the gene matches: 13. CDR3 region: CASSHDLGLAATGELFF. The CDR3 coding sequence is TGTGCCAGCAGCCACGACCTTGGACTAGCTGCGACCGGGGAGCTGTTTTTT.

This clone was counted a single time. The rearrangement joins TRBV30 to TRBJ1-3, with TRBD1 as a possible D gene (6 bases). This CDR3 region has 16 residues. The germline CDR1 and CDR2 sequences are GTSNPN and SVGIG (reference sequence). With 0 bases removed from V and 0 bases from J, the gap between germline ends came to 12 bases. The CDR3 region is CAWSVTSQGSGNTIYF. For the CDR3, the DNA is TGTGCCTGGAGTGTGACTTCACAGGGCTCTGGAAACACCATATATTTT.

This rearrangement joins TRBV7-3 to TRBJ1-1; D possibly corresponds to TRBD1 (5 bases). Germline CDR1 SGHTA, CDR2 FQGTGA. The CDR3 is 16 residues long. V was cut by 1 base and J by 0 bases, with 12 bases left in between. CDR3 coding DNA: TGTGCCAGCAGCTTAAGGGCGGGGCATCTGAACACTGAAGCTTTCTTT. Encoded protein: CASSLRAGHLNTEAFF.

This clone was seen just once. The chain has TRBV6-5 and TRBJ2-1; 10 bases align to TRBD2. The CDR3 loop spans 15 amino acids. V dropped 0 bases and J dropped 10; count of bases not matched to a gene: 6. Germline V gene lookup returns CDR1 MNHEY and CDR2 SVGAGI. The CDR3 DNA reads TGTGCCAGCAGTTACTCGCGGACTAGCGGCCAGGAGCAGTTCTTC. Its protein is CASSYSRTSGQEQFF.

The V call is TRBV5-1, the J call TRBJ1-1, with D uncertain. Trimming left V 7 bases short and J 2 bases short, with 15 bases between. The CDR3 length is 14 residues. In germline, CDR1 is SGHRS, CDR2 YFSETQ. The CDR3 region has the DNA TGCGCCAGCTCGCCCCGAGGTGTTAACACTGAAGCTTTCTTT. Its translation: CASSPRGVNTEAFF.

V gene TRBV6-1 combines with J gene TRBJ1-2, with D possibly being TRBD1 (6 bases). The V end was cut by 4 bases, the J end by 5 bases, with 14 bases between. The V gene's germline CDR1 is MNHNS and CDR2 SASEGT. The CDR3 runs to 14 residues. The CDR3 DNA is TGTGCCAGCAGTGCAGCCGGGACACAATATGGCTACACCTTC. This encodes CASSAAGTQYGYTF.

This clone was observed a handful of times. This chain uses TRBV7-2 with TRBJ2-1, with TRBD2 matching over 7 bases. With 4 bases clipped from V and 13 bases from J, the junction kept 13 bases outside the gene matches. The CDR3 has 14 amino acids. CDR1 and CDR2 from the germline V gene are SGHTA and FQGNSA. CDR3 sequence reads: CASSSTGGGELQFF. The CDR3 DNA follows: TGTGCCAGCAGCTCCACGGGGGGAGGGGAGCTCCAGTTCTTC.